This is a list of T cell receptor beta chains from one sample in a study of shared clonotypes between healthy human individuals. Using immunoSEQ multiplex PCR, the repertoire was profiled, and TCRdb retains in-frame clones only, with some absent. The sample has around 700,000 clones; about three quarters are singletons. Sequencing used memory CD4+ T cells sorted from blood. These TCRs come from a woman in her 30s in good health. CDR3s include the opening cysteine and the closing phenylalanine or tryptophan. A D gene is named only where the DNA matches it firmly. Size is omitted from some rows. Given values are once, few, many or a class for expanded clones.

TRBJ2-4	TRBV7-9	.	.	CASSPTVQAKNIQYF	TGTGCCAGCAGCCCCACCGTACAGGCAAAAAACATTCAGTACTTC
TRBJ2-7	TRBV5-3	.	.	CAVTGRPFYEQYF	TGTGCCGTGACGGGCAGGCCTTTCTACGAGCAGTACTTC
TRBJ2-7	TRBV6-1	.	.	CASIQGQDEQYF	TGTGCCAGCATCCAGGGGCAGGACGAGCAGTACTTC
TRBJ2-1	TRBV28	.	.	CASSRAGGGDNEQFF	TGTGCCAGCAGTCGAGCCGGAGGGGGAGACAATGAGCAGTTCTTC
TRBJ1-5	TRBV2	.	.	CASSRKFPPEPQHF	TGTGCCAGCAGCCGGAAATTCCCTCCGGAGCCCCAGCATTTT
TRBJ2-7	TRBV7-6	TRBD2	.	CASSLETSGAYEQYF	TGTGCCAGCAGCTTAGAGACTAGCGGCGCCTACGAGCAGTACTTC
TRBJ1-2	TRBV2	.	.	CASSLLRTNYGYTF	TGTGCCAGCAGCCTTTTGAGGACTAACTATGGCTACACCTTC
TRBJ1-2	TRBV11-2	TRBD1	.	CASSPSDRAYGYTF	TGTGCCAGCAGCCCCTCCGACAGGGCCTATGGCTACACCTTC
TRBJ2-1	TRBV28	.	.	CASSFRVNEQFF	TGTGCCAGCAGTTTTCGAGTCAATGAGCAGTTCTTC
TRBJ2-1	TRBV5-1	TRBD2	.	CASSFGLVGGPPFF	TGCGCCAGCAGCTTCGGACTAGTGGGAGGGCCCCCGTTCTTC
TRBJ2-1	TRBV7-6	.	.	CASSPANSREEEQFF	TGTGCCAGCAGCCCTGCCAATTCCAGGGAGGAAGAGCAGTTCTTC
TRBJ2-7	TRBV27	TRBD2	.	CASSSMSLADTYEQYF	TGTGCCAGCAGTTCTATGAGCCTAGCGGACACCTACGAGCAGTACTTC
TRBJ1-2	TRBV7-9	.	.	CASSFAGNTNYGYTF	TGTGCCAGCAGCTTTGCCGGAAACACTAACTATGGCTACACCTTC
TRBJ2-5	TRBV7-6	.	.	CASSRSRSQEETQYF	TGTGCCAGCAGCCGGTCCCGGTCTCAAGAAGAGACCCAGTACTTC
TRBJ2-2	TRBV16	TRBD2	.	CASSPIGLGTTRVNTGELFF	TGTGCCAGCAGCCCAATAGGCCTCGGGACTACTAGGGTGAACACCGGGGAGCTGTTTTTT
TRBJ2-7	TRBV5-1	.	.	CASKEGREQYF	TGCGCCAGCAAAGAAGGGCGCGAGCAGTACTTC
TRBJ2-3	TRBV6-4	TRBD2	.	CASSKIAGGPDTQYF	TGTGCCAGCAGTAAGATAGCGGGAGGGCCAGATACGCAGTATTTT
TRBJ1-2	TRBV4-2	.	once	CASSLLSGPNGYTF	TGTGCCAGCAGCCTCCTTAGCGGGCCGAATGGCTACACCTTC
TRBJ1-1	TRBV2	TRBD1	many	CASRGQGNTEAFF	TGTGCCAGCAGAGGACAGGGGAACACTGAAGCTTTCTTT
TRBJ2-7	TRBV19	.	few	CASSPGPRGQSSYEQYF	TGTGCCAGTAGTCCCGGCCCTCGTGGACAGAGCTCCTACGAGCAGTACTTC
TRBJ2-2	TRBV4-1	TRBD2	.	CASSPGLAGTGELFF	TGCGCCAGCAGCCCGGGACTAGCGGGCACCGGGGAGCTGTTTTTT
TRBJ2-1	TRBV27	TRBD2	.	CASKILAAKGVNEQFF	TGTGCCAGCAAAATACTAGCGGCCAAGGGGGTTAATGAGCAGTTCTTC
TRBJ1-5	TRBV27	.	.	CASRQDYGNQPQHF	TGTGCCAGCAGGCAGGATTACGGCAATCAGCCCCAGCATTTT
TRBJ1-4	TRBV6-6	TRBD1	few	CASRTGTDEKLFF	TGTGCCAGCAGGACAGGGACGGATGAAAAACTGTTTTTT
TRBJ1-2	TRBV6-5	TRBD1	few	CASSPGQGRGYTF	TGTGCCAGCAGTCCGGGACAGGGGCGAGGCTACACCTTC
TRBJ2-7	TRBV9	TRBD2	once	CASSALGEGKYEQYF	TGTGCCAGCAGCGCACTTGGGGAGGGCAAATACGAGCAGTACTTC
TRBJ1-1	TRBV2	.	.	CASGNRVDTEAFF	TGTGCCAGCGGAAACAGGGTTGACACTGAAGCTTTCTTT
TRBJ2-5	TRBV7-9	TRBD2	.	CASSLGIREVGETQYF	TGTGCCAGCAGCTTAGGTATTCGGGAGGTGGGAGAGACCCAGTACTTC
TRBJ1-5	TRBV7-2	TRBD1	once	CASSAGQGYQPQHF	TGTGCCAGCAGCGCGGGACAGGGCTATCAGCCCCAGCATTTT
TRBJ2-7	TRBV11-3	.	.	CASSLEGTSYEQYF	TGTGCCAGCAGCTTAGAAGGGACCTCCTACGAGCAGTACTTC
TRBJ2-1	TRBV14	.	.	CASSQGPTRPYNEQFF	TGTGCCAGCAGCCAAGGGCCTACACGACCATACAATGAGCAGTTCTTC
TRBJ2-7	TRBV2	.	.	CASRKTVTYEQYF	TGTGCCAGCAGGAAGACGGTTACCTACGAGCAGTACTTC
TRBJ2-7	TRBV28	TRBD1	.	CASRKTGAYEQYF	TGTGCCAGCAGGAAGACAGGGGCCTACGAGCAGTACTTC
TRBJ1-2	TRBV6-1	.	.	CASSEVGAPNYGYTF	TGTGCCAGCAGTGAGGTTGGGGCTCCTAACTATGGCTACACCTTC
TRBJ1-5	TRBV28	.	.	CASSLAPWAQHF	TGTGCCAGCAGTTTAGCGCCATGGGCCCAGCATTTT
TRBJ2-7	TRBV4-2	TRBD2	once	CASSQGVASGYSYEQYF	TGTGCCAGCAGCCAAGGGGTGGCTAGCGGGTACTCCTACGAGCAGTACTTC
TRBJ2-7	TRBV18	.	few	CASSPGVSYEQYF	TGTGCCAGCTCACCCGGGGTATCCTACGAGCAGTACTTC
TRBJ2-6	TRBV7-2	.	.	CASSLFGVGASGANVLTF	TGTGCCAGCAGCTTATTCGGGGTTGGGGCCTCTGGGGCCAACGTCCTGACTTTC